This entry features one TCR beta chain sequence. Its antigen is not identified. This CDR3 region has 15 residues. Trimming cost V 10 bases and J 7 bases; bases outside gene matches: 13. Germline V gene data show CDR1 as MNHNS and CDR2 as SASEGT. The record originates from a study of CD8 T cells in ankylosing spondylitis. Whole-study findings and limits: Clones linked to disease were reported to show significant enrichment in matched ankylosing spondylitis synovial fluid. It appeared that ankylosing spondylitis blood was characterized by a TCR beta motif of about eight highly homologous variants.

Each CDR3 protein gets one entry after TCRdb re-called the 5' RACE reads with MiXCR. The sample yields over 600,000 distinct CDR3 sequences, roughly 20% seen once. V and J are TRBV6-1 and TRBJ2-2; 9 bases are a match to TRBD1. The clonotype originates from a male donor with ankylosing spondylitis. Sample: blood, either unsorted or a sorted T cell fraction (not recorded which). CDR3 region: CATKQQGAMGGELFF. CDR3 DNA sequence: TGTGCCACCAAACAACAGGGGGCGATGGGCGGGGAGCTGTTTTTT.